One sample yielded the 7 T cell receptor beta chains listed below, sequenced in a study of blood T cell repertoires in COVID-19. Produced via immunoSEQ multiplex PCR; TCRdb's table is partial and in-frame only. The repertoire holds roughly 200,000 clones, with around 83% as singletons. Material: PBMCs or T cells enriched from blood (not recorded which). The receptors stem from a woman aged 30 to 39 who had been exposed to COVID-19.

CDR3 sequence reads: CASALGGGFTDTQYF. The CDR3 DNA reads TGTGCCAGCGCCCTAGGCGGGGGTTTCACAGATACGCAGTATTTT. The V and J genes are TRBV9 and TRBJ2-3; 7 nucleotides line up with TRBD2. Germline CDR1 SGDLS, CDR2 YYNGEE. This CDR3 is built from 15 residues. After removal of 7 bases from V and 2 bases from J, the junction contained 10 bases not matched to a gene.

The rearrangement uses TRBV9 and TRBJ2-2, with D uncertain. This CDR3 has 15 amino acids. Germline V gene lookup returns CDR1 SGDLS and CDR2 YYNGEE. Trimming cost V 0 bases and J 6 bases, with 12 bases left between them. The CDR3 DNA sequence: TGTGCCAGCAGCGTAGAAACTCTAGGCCCCGGGGAGCTGTTTTTT. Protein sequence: CASSVETLGPGELFF.

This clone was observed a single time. Here the CDR3 reads CASSQTTTDTQYF. CDR3 nucleotides: TGTGCCAGCAGCCAAACGACAACAGATACGCAGTATTTT. The V and J genes are TRBV4-2 and TRBJ2-3, with D hard to call. Germline-derived CDR1 and CDR2 are LGHNA and YNFKEQ. Trimming shortened V by 2 bases and J by 3 bases, and 6 bases separated the two germline ends. The CDR3 is 13 amino acids.

CDR3: CASSPNSPSYEQYF. CDR3 DNA: TGTGCCAGCTCACCAAATAGCCCATCCTACGAGCAGTACTTC. The V call is TRBV18, the J call TRBJ2-7; D not resolved. Germline-derived CDR1 and CDR2 are KGHSH and LQKENI. V was trimmed by 2 bases and J by 1 base, leaving 9 bases between them. This CDR3 comprises 14 residues.

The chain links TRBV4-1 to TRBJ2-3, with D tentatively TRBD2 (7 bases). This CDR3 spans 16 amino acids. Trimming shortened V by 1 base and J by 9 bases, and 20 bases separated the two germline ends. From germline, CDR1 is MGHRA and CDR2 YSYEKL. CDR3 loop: CASSQAVVVRGGTQYF. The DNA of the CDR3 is TGCGCCAGCAGCCAAGCCGTCGTCGTTAGGGGGGGAACGCAGTATTTT.

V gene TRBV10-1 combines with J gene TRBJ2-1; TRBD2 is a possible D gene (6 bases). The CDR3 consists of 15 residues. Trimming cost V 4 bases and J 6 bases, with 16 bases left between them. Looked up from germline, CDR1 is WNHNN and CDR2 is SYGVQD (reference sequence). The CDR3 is CASSVAFGGGNEQFF. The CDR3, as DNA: TGCGCCAGCAGTGTTGCCTTCGGGGGAGGCAATGAGCAGTTCTTC.

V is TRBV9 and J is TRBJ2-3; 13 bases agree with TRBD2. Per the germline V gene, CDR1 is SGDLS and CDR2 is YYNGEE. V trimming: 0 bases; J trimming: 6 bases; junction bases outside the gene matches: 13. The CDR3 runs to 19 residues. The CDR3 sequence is CASSVATGGLAGDMDTQYF. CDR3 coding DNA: TGTGCCAGCAGCGTAGCCACCGGCGGACTAGCGGGGGACATGGATACGCAGTATTTT.